The clone carrying this T cell receptor (beta chain) was seen a single time. This entry is derived from a study of blood T cell repertoires in COVID-19. Method: immunoSEQ multiplex PCR; TCRdb's copy keeps in-frame clones and lacks some. The data contain roughly 68,000 clones, 65% to 85% of them singletons. CDR3 length equals 12 residues. V was shortened by 6 bases and J by 3 bases, with 8 bases between the two germline ends. Germline assignment: CDR1 SEHNR and CDR2 FQNEAQ (reference sequence). The gene calls are TRBV7-9 and TRBJ2-5; the D gene is possibly TRBD1 (5 bases). This receptor was identified in a woman aged 40 to 49 with acute COVID-19. The sequencing sample was made of PBMCs or T cells enriched from blood (not recorded which). The CDR3 coding sequence is TGTGCCAGCAGGGACATAGAAGAGACCCAGTACTTC. This encodes CASRDIEETQYF.